This T cell receptor beta chain was identified in a study of blood T cell repertoires in COVID-19 (dated by TCRdb to 2019 to 2021). Describing the broader study: The collaborator samples originated in the United States, Italy and Spain and spanned the acute and convalescent phases of COVID-19. The prospective study material was composed of cDNA or gDNA derived from T cells, B-cell-depleted T cells, or PBMCs. Deeply sampled blood TCRbeta repertoires from subjects exposed to, actively infected with, or recovered from COVID-19 were included in the dataset. The repertoires were made available in a free public database intended to serve as a resource for research on the immune response to SARS-CoV-2. Samples were obtained from the ongoing ImmuneRACE study (first 160 participants) and from some 1,200 subjects provided by 6 global collaborators. A de-identified subject ID, COVID-19 status, age in years and sex were almost always included in the sample metadata. Where available, HLA class I and class II types were obtained from metadata supplied by the sample provider rather than from assay-based typing.

Collaborating institutions collected whole blood in K2EDTA tubes following their own protocols. For TCRbeta analysis, collaborators shipped samples in one of three forms: frozen whole blood, isolated PBMCs, or DNA extracted from either of those sample types. Study-level results and caveats: The amount of clinical and demographic metadata varied by source and participant and was provided uncurated.

As concerns this clone: No cognate antigen has been identified for it. The sample holds no much larger clone one base away, and base qualities are not on file.

The immunoSEQ Assay, a bias-controlled multiplex PCR, was used to amplify TCRbeta CDR3 regions from genomic DNA. As for how the authors treated the data: Nucleated cell counts per sample were estimated from amplification of reference gene primers within the assay. To quantify the absolute abundance of each unique TCRbeta CDR3 rearrangement, sequence reads were collapsed and filtered. For each sample, productive Simpson clonality was calculated as the square root of Simpson's diversity index across productive rearrangements. Entries here come from immuneACCESS through TCRdb and include only in-frame sequences with V and J called. Some clones fail to appear in such tables; in the studies checked, an unresolved V gene covers under half of the shortfall, and the cause of the remainder is unknown. V and J calls and clone size are given by that table; D and trimming were obtained from the DNA. The sample table holds 150,000 to 180,000 clones, of which under 85% were seen once. Of the sample, less than 4.5% falls within the top ten clones.

The specimen sequenced was peripheral blood. The sequence was collected from a woman older than 75 with acute or convalescent COVID-19.

The nucleotides are TGTGCCAGCAGCTTAGCGAAGGGGACTAGCGACAATGAGCAGTTCTTC. Translated, it reads CASSLAKGTSDNEQFF. The V and J genes are TRBV7-6 and TRBJ2-1; TRBD2 fits 10 bases in the junction. The junction shows trimming of 0 bases on V and 5 bases on J, and the gene matches do not reach 4 bases of it. The CDR3 contains 16 residues, cysteine and phenylalanine counted. Just CDR3 DNA is preserved here, 48 bases in frame from base 1. Via the germline V gene, CDR1 is SGHVS and CDR2 FNYEAQ.